Listed below are T cell receptor beta chains from one sample, sequenced in a study of response to subunit inactivated influenza vaccine. Each CDR3 protein is one row after TCRdb ran MiXCR on the RT-PCR reads. The sample lists a few hundred thousand distinct CDR3 sequences, approximately 10% seen once, with more than 10% in the top ten. Sequenced here: PBMCs from blood, sampled roughly 47 days after vaccination. Receptor source: a man aged 45-65 years who received an inactivated influenza vaccine. Each CDR3 is given with its conserved first and last residue. A D gene is named only where the DNA matches it firmly. Clone size is not always given. Where it is, it says once, few, many or a class for expanded clones.

d_call	j_call	v_call	clone_size	cdr3_aa	cdr3_nt
NA	TRBJ2-7	TRBV7-2	NA	CASSLVPPLSYEQYF	TGTGCCAGCAGCTTAGTACCGCCGCTGAGCTACGAGCAGTACTTC
NA	TRBJ2-7	TRBV6-2/TRBV6-3	few	CASSYSSGTASYEQYF	TGTGCCAGCAGTTACTCGAGCGGGACAGCCTCCTACGAGCAGTACTTC
TRBD1	TRBJ2-5	TRBV18	NA	CASSAIQGAPQETQYF	TGTGCCAGCTCAGCCATACAGGGGGCGCCACAAGAGACCCAGTACTTC
TRBD1	TRBJ1-1	TRBV6-1	NA	CASSKLRGMNTEAFF	TGTGCCAGCAGTAAACTCAGGGGGATGAACACTGAAGCTTTCTTT
NA	TRBJ2-5	TRBV5-1	many	CASSLDARRTQYF	TGCGCCAGCAGCTTGGACGCCAGGCGGACCCAGTACTTC
NA	TRBJ2-5	TRBV5-1	many	CASSFTPGDRIGGDF	TGCGCCAGCAGCTTTACACCGGGAGACCGGATTGGGGGAGACTTC
NA	TRBJ1-5	TRBV28	few	CASSRPGDVQPQHF	TGTGCCAGCAGTAGACCAGGGGATGTCCAGCCCCAGCATTTT
TRBD1	TRBJ1-5	TRBV6-1	many	CASSDQGANQPQHF	TGTGCCAGCAGTGATCAGGGGGCGAATCAGCCCCAGCATTTT
NA	TRBJ2-4	TRBV5-1	NA	CASSLDSVLAKNIQYF	TGCGCCAGCAGCCTCGACAGCGTTCTAGCCAAAAACATTCAGTACTTC
TRBD1	TRBJ2-3	TRBV12-3/TRBV12-4	NA	CASSTSETGATDTQYF	TGTGCCAGCAGCACTTCCGAGACAGGGGCCACAGATACGCAGTATTTT
TRBD1	TRBJ2-3	TRBV7-2	few	CASSARTGPDTQYF	TGTGCCAGCAGCGCGCGGACAGGGCCAGATACGCAGTATTTT
NA	TRBJ1-5	TRBV12-3/TRBV12-4	many	CASSLASGIQPQHF	TGTGCCAGCAGTTTAGCGTCAGGGATTCAGCCCCAGCATTTT
NA	TRBJ2-1	TRBV20-1	few	CSADEVNEQFF	TGCAGTGCCGACGAAGTCAATGAGCAGTTCTTC
NA	TRBJ2-1	TRBV5-5	many	CASSLQPVGEQFF	TGTGCCAGCAGCTTGCAGCCGGTCGGTGAGCAGTTCTTC
TRBD2	TRBJ2-1	TRBV4-2	NA	CASSRRELSGGAGNEQFF	TGTGCCAGCAGCCGACGAGAACTGAGCGGGGGGGCGGGCAATGAGCAGTTCTTC
NA	TRBJ2-1	TRBV3-1	NA	CASSQLASDNEQFF	TGTGCCAGCAGCCAACTAGCGTCGGACAATGAGCAGTTCTTC
TRBD1	TRBJ1-6	TRBV5-1	few	CASSLRDSGNSPLHF	TGCGCCAGCAGCCTCCGGGACAGTGGAAATTCACCCCTCCACTTT
NA	TRBJ1-2	TRBV10-3	few	CAISNREVDGYTF	TGTGCCATCAGTAACAGGGAAGTCGATGGCTACACCTTC
TRBD1	TRBJ1-1	TRBV7-9	few	CASSLWGTGENTEAFF	TGTGCCAGCAGCTTATGGGGGACAGGGGAGAACACTGAAGCTTTCTTT
TRBD1	TRBJ2-2	TRBV27	NA	CASSPGTGVGASGELFF	TGTGCCAGCTCTCCCGGGACAGGGGTGGGGGCTTCCGGGGAGCTGTTTTTT
NA	TRBJ2-3	TRBV24-1	NA	CATSDRGWPDTQYF	TGTGCCACCAGTGACCGAGGATGGCCAGATACGCAGTATTTT
NA	TRBJ1-1	TRBV20-1	many	CYPGGSTEAFF	TGCTATCCGGGCGGGAGCACTGAAGCTTTCTTT
TRBD2	TRBJ2-7	TRBV29-1	few	CSVESAGGPYEQYF	TGCAGCGTTGAATCTGCGGGAGGGCCCTACGAGCAGTACTTC
TRBD2	TRBJ2-7	TRBV27	many	CASRRNKIAGKDYEQYF	TGTGCCAGCAGGAGAAACAAGATAGCGGGTAAGGATTACGAGCAGTACTTC
TRBD1	TRBJ2-2	TRBV6-1	few	CASARQGLGGELFF	TGTGCCAGCGCCAGACAGGGGTTGGGCGGGGAGCTGTTTTTT
NA	TRBJ1-2	TRBV28	NA	CASRGVGGLDYGYTF	TGTGCCAGCAGAGGCGTGGGGGGATTGGACTATGGCTACACCTTC
TRBD1	TRBJ1-1	TRBV10-3	many	CAITGTGVTEAFF	TGTGCCATCACTGGAACAGGGGTCACTGAAGCTTTCTTT
TRBD1	TRBJ2-5	TRBV7-6	NA	CASSKTGGTKETQYF	TGTGCCAGCAGCAAGACAGGGGGTACAAAAGAGACCCAGTACTTC
TRBD1	TRBJ2-3	TRBV11-1	NA	CASSPTGFSQYF	TGTGCCAGCAGCCCGACAGGGTTCTCGCAGTATTTT
TRBD1	TRBJ2-1	TRBV11-2	few	CASSLLTGQGVHEQFF	TGTGCCAGCAGCTTATTAACGGGACAGGGGGTCCATGAGCAGTTCTTC
NA	TRBJ2-2	TRBV11-2	few	CASRPSGNTGELFF	TGTGCCAGCAGACCTTCGGGGAACACCGGGGAGCTGTTTTTT
TRBD1	TRBJ2-7	TRBV5-1	NA	CASSARQGAGEQYF	TGCGCCAGCAGCGCCAGACAGGGGGCGGGCGAGCAGTACTTC
TRBD2	TRBJ2-1	TRBV11-2	many	CASSSPGVAGLLSSYNEQFF	TGTGCCAGCAGTTCCCCCGGGGTAGCGGGGTTATTAAGCTCCTACAATGAGCAGTTCTTC
TRBD2	TRBJ2-2	TRBV11-2	few	CASSLVVPGLATSGELFF	TGTGCCAGCAGCTTAGTCGTACCGGGACTAGCGACATCCGGGGAGCTGTTTTTT
NA	TRBJ2-1	TRBV12-3/TRBV12-4	many	CASSLRTRQFF	TGTGCCAGCAGTTTAAGGACACGCCAGTTCTTC
TRBD2	TRBJ2-7	TRBV20-1	NA	CSAKAGGTYEQYF	TGCAGTGCTAAAGCGGGAGGCACCTACGAGCAGTACTTC
TRBD1	TRBJ2-7	TRBV29-1	many	CSVEDWDRGAGGYEQYF	TGCAGCGTTGAAGATTGGGACAGGGGCGCGGGTGGGTACGAGCAGTACTTC
TRBD1	TRBJ2-6	TRBV6-2/TRBV6-3	NA	CASSYGTGRPGANVLTF	TGTGCCAGCAGTTACGGGACAGGGCGGCCCGGGGCCAACGTCCTGACTTTC
TRBD1	TRBJ2-1	TRBV6-2/TRBV6-3	NA	CASSYDETGADEQFF	TGTGCCAGCAGTTACGATGAGACAGGGGCCGATGAGCAGTTCTTC
NA	TRBJ2-5	TRBV7-6	NA	CASSHEIQETQYF	TGTGCCAGCAGCCACGAGATACAAGAGACCCAGTACTTC
NA	TRBJ1-5	TRBV20-1	NA	CSARFRVGNQPQHF	TGCAGTGCTAGATTCCGGGTGGGCAATCAGCCCCAGCATTTT
TRBD2	TRBJ2-7	TRBV6-4	NA	CASSVRLAGDSYEQYF	TGTGCCAGCAGTGTCCGACTAGCGGGGGACTCCTACGAGCAGTACTTC
NA	TRBJ2-3	TRBV28	few	CASSPLGGPADTQYF	TGTGCCAGCAGCCCGCTGGGGGGCCCCGCAGATACGCAGTATTTT
NA	TRBJ1-5	TRBV20-1	few	CSARGVPRQPQHF	TGCAGTGCTAGAGGGGTCCCAAGGCAGCCCCAGCATTTT
NA	TRBJ2-7	TRBV20-1	few	CSAKQGVFYEQYF	TGCAGTGCCAAGCAGGGAGTATTCTACGAGCAGTACTTC
NA	TRBJ1-2	TRBV5-1	NA	CASSLASGSGYTF	TGCGCCAGCAGCTTGGCCTCGGGTTCGGGCTACACCTTC
TRBD2	TRBJ2-7	TRBV7-2	NA	CASSLGSGSIYEQYF	TGTGCCAGCAGCTTAGGTAGCGGGAGCATCTACGAGCAGTACTTC
NA	TRBJ2-7	TRBV20-1	few	CSARDGLTSYEQYF	TGCAGTGCTAGAGACGGGCTCACCTCATACGAGCAGTACTTC